Presented here are 8 T cell receptor beta chains from one specimen sequenced in a study of molecular identifiers for immune sequencing clone quantification. One entry per CDR3 protein, called by TCRdb with MiXCR from the PCR reads. The data show roughly 93,000 distinct CDR3 sequences, with around 27% seen just once and 0.75% to 0.9% held by the top ten. Sequenced sample: naive CD8+ T cells from blood, with Jurkat cell RNA spiked in. Stated subset: FACS-sorted CD8+CD4-CCR7+CD45RA+ naive T cells. These receptors were collected from a human donor in good health. Some libraries in this study had Jurkat cell RNA spiked in.

The chain recombines TRBV27 with TRBJ1-1; 7 nucleotides line up with TRBD1. After removal of 5 bases from V and 6 bases from J, the junction contained 6 bases not matched to a gene. This CDR3 has 13 residues. CDR1 is MNHEY and CDR2 is SMNVEV in the germline V gene (reference sequence). CDR3 sequence: CASSAHRGAEAFF. DNA for the CDR3: TGTGCCAGCAGTGCTCACAGGGGAGCTGAAGCTTTCTTT.

The CDR3 DNA follows: TGTGCCAGCAGCGGCGCGGTGGGGGCTAGCACAGATACGCAGTATTTT. This encodes CASSGAVGASTDTQYF. J is TRBJ2-3 and V is TRBV7-9; the D gene is possibly TRBD1 (6 bases). Trimming removed 5 bases at V and 0 bases at J, with 15 bases between. Germline V lookup: CDR1 SEHNR, CDR2 FQNEAQ (reference sequence). The CDR3 covers 16 residues.

Comment on this clonotype: Given a much more abundant clone one base away, this may be a read error. V gene TRBV6-5 combines with J gene TRBJ2-5; D call uncertain. The length of the CDR3 is 13 residues. Germline lookup yields CDR1 MNHEY and CDR2 SVGAGI. The chain's CDR3 is CASRDLYQEPQYF. The CDR3 DNA follows: TGTGCCAGCAGAGACCTGTACCAAGAGCCCCAGTACTTC.

This clonotype has a count of ten or more. The chain is built from TRBV4-3 and TRBJ1-5, with D possibly being TRBD1 (6 bases). From germline, CDR1 is LGHNA and CDR2 YSLEER. The CDR3 has 17 amino acids. V lost 0 bases to trimming and J lost 4 bases, with 16 bases between them. The CDR3 is CASSQDGRGYPNQPQHF. CDR3 in DNA: TGCGCCAGCAGCCAAGATGGCAGGGGCTACCCGAATCAGCCCCAGCATTTT.

This clonotype was picked up many times. The rearrangement links TRBV9 to TRBJ1-3; the match to TRBD1 covers 7 bases. Germline CDR1 reads SGDLS; CDR2 reads YYNGEE. The CDR3 is made up of 17 amino acids. J was trimmed by 0 bases and V by 2 bases; bases with no gene match: 8. Here the CDR3 reads CASSVKDRASSGNTIYF. CDR3 bases: TGTGCCAGCAGCGTTAAAGACAGGGCAAGCTCTGGAAACACCATATATTTT.

The chain has TRBV9 and TRBJ2-3; TRBD1 or TRBD2 may be the D gene (6 bases each). The CDR3 consists of 14 residues. Germline CDR1 is SGDLS and CDR2 is YYNGEE. Trimming removed 7 bases from V and 1 base from J, with 13 bases in between. The chain's CDR3 is CASALGGRTDTQYF. As DNA, the CDR3 is TGTGCCAGCGCACTCGGGGGCCGCACAGATACGCAGTATTTT.

Concerning this clonotype itself: A much larger clone differs by one base, so this may be a read error. The V and J genes are TRBV20-1 and TRBJ2-7; D is uncertain. Germline V CDR1 and CDR2: DFQATT, SNEGSKA (reference sequence). CDR3 length: 14 residues. CDR3 residues: CSVPTFPGSYERYF. CDR3 coding DNA: TGCAGTGTCCCCACGTTTCCGGGTTCCTACGAGCGGTACTTC.

The chain joins TRBV6-5 to TRBJ2-3, with D hard to call. Germline V gives CDR1 MNHEY, CDR2 SVGAGI. The CDR3 spans 16 residues. V was clipped by 5 bases and J by 3 bases, with 18 bases between them. CDR3 in amino acids: CASSPPTYESTDTQYF. CDR3 nucleotide sequence: TGTGCCAGCAGTCCCCCTACATACGAATCGACAGATACGCAGTATTTT.